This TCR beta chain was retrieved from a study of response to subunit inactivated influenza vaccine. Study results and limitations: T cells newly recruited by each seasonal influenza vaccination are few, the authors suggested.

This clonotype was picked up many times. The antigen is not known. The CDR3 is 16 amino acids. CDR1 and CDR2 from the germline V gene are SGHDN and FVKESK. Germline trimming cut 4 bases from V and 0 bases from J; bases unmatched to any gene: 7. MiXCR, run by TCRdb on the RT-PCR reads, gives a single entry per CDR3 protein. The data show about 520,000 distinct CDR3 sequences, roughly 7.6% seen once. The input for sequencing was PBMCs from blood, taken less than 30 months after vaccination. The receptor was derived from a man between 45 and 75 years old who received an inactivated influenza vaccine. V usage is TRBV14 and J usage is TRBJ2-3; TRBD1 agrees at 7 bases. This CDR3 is CASSPYRGLSTDTQYF. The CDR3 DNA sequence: TGTGCCAGCAGCCCATACAGGGGATTGAGCACAGATACGCAGTATTTT.